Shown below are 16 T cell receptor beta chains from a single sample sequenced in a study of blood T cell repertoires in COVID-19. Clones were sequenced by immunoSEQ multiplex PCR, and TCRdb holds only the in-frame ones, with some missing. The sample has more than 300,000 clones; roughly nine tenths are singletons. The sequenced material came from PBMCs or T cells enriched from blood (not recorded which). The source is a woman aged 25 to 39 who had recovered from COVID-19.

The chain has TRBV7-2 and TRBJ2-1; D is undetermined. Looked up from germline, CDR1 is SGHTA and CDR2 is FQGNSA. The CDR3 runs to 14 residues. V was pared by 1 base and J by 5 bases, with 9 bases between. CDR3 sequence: CASSLVVSHNEQFF. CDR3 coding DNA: TGTGCCAGCAGCTTAGTAGTATCCCACAATGAGCAGTTCTTC.

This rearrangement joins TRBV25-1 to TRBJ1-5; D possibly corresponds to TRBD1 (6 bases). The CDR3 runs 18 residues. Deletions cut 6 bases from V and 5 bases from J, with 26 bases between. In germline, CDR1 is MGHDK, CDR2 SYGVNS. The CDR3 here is CASRGELLQGLWDQPQHF. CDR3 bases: TGTGCCAGCAGGGGGGAGTTGTTGCAGGGGCTTTGGGATCAGCCCCAGCATTTT.

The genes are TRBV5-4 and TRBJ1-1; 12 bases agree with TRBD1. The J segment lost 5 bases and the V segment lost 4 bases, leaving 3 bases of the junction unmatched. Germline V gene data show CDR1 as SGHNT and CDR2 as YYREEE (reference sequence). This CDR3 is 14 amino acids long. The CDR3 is CASSRDRGRTEAFF. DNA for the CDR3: TGTGCCAGCAGCCGGGACAGGGGGCGGACTGAAGCTTTCTTT.

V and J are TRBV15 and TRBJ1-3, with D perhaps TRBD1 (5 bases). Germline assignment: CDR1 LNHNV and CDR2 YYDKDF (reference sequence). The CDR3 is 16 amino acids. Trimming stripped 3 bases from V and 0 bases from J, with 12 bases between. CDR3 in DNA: TGTGCCACCAGCAGGCGGGGCAGGACCTCTGGAAACACCATATATTTT. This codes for CATSRRGRTSGNTIYF.

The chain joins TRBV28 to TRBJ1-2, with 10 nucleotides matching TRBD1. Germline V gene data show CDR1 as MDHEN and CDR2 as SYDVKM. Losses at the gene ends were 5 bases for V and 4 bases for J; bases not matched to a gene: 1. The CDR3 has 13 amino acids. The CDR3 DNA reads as TGTGCCAGCAGTGGACAGGGGGTCTATGGCTACACCTTC. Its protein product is CASSGQGVYGYTF.

For the CDR3, the DNA is TGTGCCAGCAGTTACGGGGATTGGGGCACCTACGAGCAGTACTTC. Encoded protein: CASSYGDWGTYEQYF. The V gene is TRBV6-2 or TRBV6-3, the J gene TRBJ2-7; D is perhaps TRBD1 (5 bases). This CDR3 spans 15 amino acids. The V gene's germline CDR1 is MNHEY and CDR2 SVGEGT. Trimming stripped 2 bases from V and 2 bases from J, with 13 bases between.

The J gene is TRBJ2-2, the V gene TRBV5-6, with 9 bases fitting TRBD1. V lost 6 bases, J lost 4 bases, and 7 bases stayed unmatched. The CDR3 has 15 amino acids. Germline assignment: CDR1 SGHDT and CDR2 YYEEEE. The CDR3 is CASILQGAATGELFF. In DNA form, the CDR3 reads TGTGCCAGCATCCTACAGGGGGCGGCCACCGGGGAGCTGTTTTTT.

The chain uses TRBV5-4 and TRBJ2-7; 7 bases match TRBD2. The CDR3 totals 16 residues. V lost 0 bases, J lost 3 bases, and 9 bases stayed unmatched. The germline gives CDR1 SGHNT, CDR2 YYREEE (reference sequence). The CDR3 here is CASSLGGAGALYEQYF. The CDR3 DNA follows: TGTGCCAGCAGCTTGGGCGGCGCGGGAGCCCTCTACGAGCAGTACTTC. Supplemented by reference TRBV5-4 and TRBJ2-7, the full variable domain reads ETGVTQSPTHLIKTRGQQVTLRCSSQSGHNTVSWYQQALGQGPQFIFQYYREEENGRGNFPPRFSGLQFPNYSSELNVNALELDDSALYLCASSLGGAGALYEQYFGPGTRLTVT.

The CDR3 nucleotides are TGTGCCTGGAGGCGCGGCCTAGGGAGCTTCCTTAATTCACCCCTCCACTTT. It translates to CAWRRGLGSFLNSPLHF. The chain recombines TRBV30 with TRBJ1-6, with D unclear. The CDR3 has 17 amino acids. Trimming pared 3 bases from V and 6 bases from J, leaving 21 bases between. Germline V gives CDR1 GTSNPN, CDR2 SVGIG (reference sequence). The complete variable domain, with remaining parts taken from reference TRBV30 and TRBJ1-6, reads SQTIHQWPATLVQPVGSPLSLECTVEGTSNPNLYWYRQAAGRGLQLLFYSVGIGQISSEVPQNLSASRPQDRQFILSSKKLLLSDSGFYLCAWRRGLGSFLNSPLHFGNGTRLTVT.

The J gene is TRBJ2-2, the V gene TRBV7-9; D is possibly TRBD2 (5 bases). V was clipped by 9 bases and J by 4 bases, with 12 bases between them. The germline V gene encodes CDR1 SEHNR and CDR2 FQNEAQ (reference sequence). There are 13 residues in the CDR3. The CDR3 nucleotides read TGTGCCAGTCCAGCGGTTCCCACCGGGGAGCTGTTTTTT. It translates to CASPAVPTGELFF.

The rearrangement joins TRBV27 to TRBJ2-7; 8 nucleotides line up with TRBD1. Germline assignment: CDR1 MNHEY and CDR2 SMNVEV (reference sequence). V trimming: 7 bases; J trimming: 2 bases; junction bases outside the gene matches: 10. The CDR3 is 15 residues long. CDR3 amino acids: CASTDRAYPTYEQYF. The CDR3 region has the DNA TGTGCCAGCACGGACAGGGCGTACCCTACCTACGAGCAGTACTTC.

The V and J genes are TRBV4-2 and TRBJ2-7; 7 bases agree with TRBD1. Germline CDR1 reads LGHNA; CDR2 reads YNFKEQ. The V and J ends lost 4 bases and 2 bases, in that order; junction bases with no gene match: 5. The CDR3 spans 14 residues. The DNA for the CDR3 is TGTGCCAGCAGCCTCGGACAGGATCCCTACGAGCAGTACTTC. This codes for CASSLGQDPYEQYF.

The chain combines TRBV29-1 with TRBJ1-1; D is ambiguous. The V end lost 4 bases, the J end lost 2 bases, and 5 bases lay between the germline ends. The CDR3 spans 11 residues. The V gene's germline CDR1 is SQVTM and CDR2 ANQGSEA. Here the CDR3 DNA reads TGCAGCGTTGGGCTCAACACTGAAGCTTTCTTT. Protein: CSVGLNTEAFF.

Here the CDR3 DNA reads TGCGCCAGCAGCTTGGATGACGGGACAGGGGGCAATGAGCAGTTCTTC. Translated: CASSLDDGTGGNEQFF. The chain couples TRBV5-1 to TRBJ2-1, with 11 nucleotides matching TRBD1. J gave up 6 bases and V 0 bases, and 5 bases lay outside the gene matches. Germline V lookup: CDR1 SGHRS, CDR2 YFSETQ. The CDR3 is made up of 16 amino acids.

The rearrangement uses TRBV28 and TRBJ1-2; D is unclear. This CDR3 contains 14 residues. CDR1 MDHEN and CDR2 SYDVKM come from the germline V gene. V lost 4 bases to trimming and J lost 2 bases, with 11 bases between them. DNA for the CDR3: TGTGCCAGCAGTTCTCCCTGGCTCAACTATGGCTACACCTTC. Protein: CASSSPWLNYGYTF.

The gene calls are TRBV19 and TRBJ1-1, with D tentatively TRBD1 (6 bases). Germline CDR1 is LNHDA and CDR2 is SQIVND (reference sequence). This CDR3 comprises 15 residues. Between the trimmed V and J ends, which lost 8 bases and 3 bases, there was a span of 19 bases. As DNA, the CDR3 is TGTGCCAGTCTTCGGAGGGGGGGCTTGGACACTGAAGCTTTCTTT. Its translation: CASLRRGGLDTEAFF.